This T cell receptor beta chain was obtained from a study of cytomegalovirus exposure and HLA in healthy donors (TCRdb year 2017). Some background on the complete study: An earlier analysis of 550 to 700 of the donors reported about 290 Gb of sequence data and some 120 million unique TCR beta sequences from around 200 million T cells. Both class I and class II loci were covered by HLA typing, at four-digit resolution. Among some 410 genotyped donors of the cohort, an average of approximately 240,000 unique TCR beta nucleotide sequences were sequenced per donor, about a sixth of them non-productive. In the later analysis, no new phenotypic data were used to find candidate immune exposures; instead, reliance was placed on TCR beta sequences and their occurrence across donors. Around 320 gigabases of sequencing data and tens of millions of unique TCR sequences were included in an early release covering roughly 600 HLA-typed donors. Along with the approximately 650-subject first cohort, a separate validation cohort of over 90 different subjects was used. A later genetic analysis used genome-wide SNP genotypes for about 65% of the roughly 700 donors, treating that subset as a discovery cohort. An earlier analysis of some 600 of the donors applied high-throughput TCR beta sequencing to assess whether each TCR beta V gene segment acted as functional or pseudogenic. A later analysis re-examined previously published TCR beta repertoires from just over 650 donors and added high-resolution HLA genotyping to investigate patterns of TCR occurrence. The study aimed to test whether signatures of past pathogen exposure could be identified by cataloging public T cell receptors. Of the 398 genotyped donors, over 65% fell in the genetic ancestry cluster associated with self-reported Caucasian donors. Typing coverage varied by locus: roughly 629-640 donors for A, B, C, DRB1 and DQB1; roughly 510 for DQA1; some 610 for DPA1; around 450 for DPB1. The study used immunosequencing to profile the T cell repertoires of around 600 subjects and linked those repertoires to cytomegalovirus serostatus. High-throughput TCR immunosequencing, statistical association of individual TCRs with disease status, and machine learning were combined to predict cytomegalovirus infection status. Donor age, sex, ethnicity and CMV serostatus were collected together with the repertoire data. Roughly 5 DR-DQ haplotypes were handled as single units for association and clustering because linkage in the cohort was strong. Every discovery cohort repertoire had been produced on one sequencing platform. What the work shows at the level of the full study, not this receptor alone: In a later analysis, HLA-associated TCR beta chains showed more clonal expansion and lower generation probabilities than non-associated chains that were equally common. A later genetic analysis associated a missense DCLRE1C variant with V-gene and J-gene trimming of TCR beta chains, and an independent cohort replicated the association. The earlier analysis of 587 of the donors excluded approximately 17 rarely observed V segments, including chromosome 9 orphons, because counts were too low. A later analysis found that most CMV-associated TCR beta chains appeared HLA-restricted, with HLA associations seemingly driven largely by CMV exposure. In the study, 164 TCR beta chains were listed as associated with cytomegalovirus. The authors suggested that the approach could potentially be generalized to other disease states and immunological phenotypes. Roughly uniform sequencing depth across donors was assumed in presence/absence analyses, although this assumption may not hold. Several of the top co-occurrence clusters appeared to be linked to parvovirus B19, influenza, CMV and Epstein-Barr virus, according to a later analysis. Because the 87-base-pair reads could not distinguish some IMGT-functional V segments, including TRBV6-2 and TRBV6-3, those segments were excluded. Because HLA typing was missing for some donors at each locus, association tests included only the typed subset. According to a later analysis, TCR association rates differed among HLA loci, with DRB1 alleles showing the most associated TCRs and HLA-C alleles showing the fewest. A few of the identified cytomegalovirus-associated TCR beta chains were confirmed in vitro to be specific for cytomegalovirus antigens. Strong co-occurrence of HLA alleles, especially DR and DQ, made assigning TCR associations to individual alleles difficult. A further reported finding was that TCR beta sequences accurately predicted the HLA-A and HLA-B alleles for most subjects in the first cohort. A cluster of highly shared sequence variants was judged likely to be a technical artifact of the sequencing pipeline. Immune exposure information for the cohort was limited to CMV serostatus. Correlated functional status among segregating V segments might be attributable to linkage disequilibrium, but an unknown experimental factor could not be ruled out. Most TCR sequences were observed very rarely across donors, whereas some public TCRs were present in many individuals. In a later genetic analysis, fewer N-insertions in productive TCRs were reported among donors in an Asian-associated ancestry cluster than the roughly 700-donor mean. At a false discovery rate of 0.05, a later analysis linked under 20,000 TCR beta sequences to specific HLA alleles. The classifier was reported to diagnose cytomegalovirus status with high specificity and sensitivity in both the original cohort and the validation cohort. In an earlier analysis of approximately 590 of the donors, most TCR beta V segments appeared in productive rearrangements about 90% or about 30% of the time, broadly matching IMGT annotations. In this cohort, only TCR beta chains were sequenced, and detectable features were limited by the absence of alpha or paired-chain data.

Reading the germline V gene gives CDR1 SGHVS and CDR2 FNYEAQ. The junction shows trimming of 5 bases on V and 9 bases on J, and the gene matches do not reach 4 bases of it. Inclusive of the bounding cysteine and phenylalanine, the CDR3 is 13 residues long. CDR3 DNA is the only sequence kept; it has 39 bases, read in frame from the first base. Preparation of the library involved the immunoSEQ multiplex PCR assay. For the multiplex PCR, a mixture combining 60 forward primers for TCR Vbeta segments and 13 reverse primers for TCR Jbeta segments was used. The CDR3 region of rearranged TCR beta genes was amplified from genomic DNA with a multiplex PCR assay. On the Illumina HiSeq System, the amplified TCR beta libraries were sequenced as 87-base-pair reads. The study's processing was this. A later analysis counted approximately 84 million unique TCR beta chains across the 700 or so repertoires, and roughly 9.9 million of these chains were shared by at least two donors. A nearest-neighbor algorithm error-corrected the raw reads and collapsed the reads into unique sequences, merging closely related sequences to remove PCR and sequencing errors. V, D and J gene segments were assigned by aligning CDR3 sequences to IMGT reference sequences. For a sequence to be retained, a match of at least six nucleotides to both a V gene segment and a J gene segment was required. Rearrangements were classified as productive when the CDR3 lacked stop codons and remained in frame with V and J, and all other rearrangements were classified as non-productive. Following IMGT convention, CDR3 was defined as the stretch from the second conserved V-encoded cysteine up to the conserved J-encoded phenylalanine. The earlier analysis of about 620 of the donors excluded sequences that lacked an unambiguous match to a single V gene segment. An earlier analysis of 500 to 700 of the donors classified V segments as functional when productive rearrangements were above 56.7% and as segregating when the standard deviation between donors was above 5%. To diagnose cytomegalovirus status from the catalog of TCR beta chain sequences, a statistical classification framework was built. In a later analysis, V and J genes were assigned by comparing TCR nucleotide sequences against IMGT/GENE-DB human TR gene sequences. A later analysis assigned CDR3 sequences and most-parsimonious VDJ recombination scenarios with the TCRdist pipeline. In a later analysis, every TCR beta chain was defined by the combination of its CDR3 amino acid sequence and its V-gene family, and reads without a unique V-gene family were dropped. To address suspected cross-contamination and a sequencing artifact, a later analysis removed over 500 highly shared, low-generation-probability nucleotide sequences. In a later analysis, a clonal expansion index was calculated for each public chain from normalized within-repertoire ranks of inferred template counts. In a later analysis, generation probabilities were computed with a VDJ recombination model fitted to out-of-frame rearrangements, and the resulting probabilities were checked against IGoR. In a later analysis, hypergeometric tests were used to score TCR-TCR, TCR-HLA and TCR-CMV co-occurrence, with a repertoire-size bias correction applied to TCR pairs. A later analysis estimated false discovery rates by permuting HLA or CMV assignments 20 times. In a later analysis, co-occurring TCRs were grouped with DBSCAN, and TCRdist sequence similarity was added when clustering was performed within HLA-allele-positive subsets. For co-occurrence clustering, repertoires with fewer than 30,000 or more than 120,000 public chains were excluded, along with about five repertoires with anomalous nucleotide sharing. TCRdb stores this immuneACCESS table with in-frame sequences only. Part of the clones is absent; in the studies checked, under half of the shortfall reflects unresolved V genes, and no reason is known for the rest. V and J calls and clone size are as listed in that table; D and trimming were resolved from the DNA. For this sample the table gives roughly 40,000 clones, of which roughly 80% were detected only once. Roughly 9.3% of the sample comes from the top ten.

The cohort consisted of 670 or so healthy bone marrow donors. At the time of sampling, every cohort member was nominally healthy, though immune exposures that went unrecorded were likely present. The donor was CMV seronegative and belonged to the group of 352 seronegative cohort members. Each donor provided a peripheral blood sample, and peripheral blood mononuclear cells were used for TCR beta sequencing. Genomic DNA was extracted from the blood cell samples with the Qiagen DNeasy Blood Extraction Kit. Concerning this clone: No antigen is known for it. Nothing much larger sits one base from this clone, and base qualities are not available.

The sample comprised PBMCs. This receptor was obtained from a woman aged 40 to 50 in good health and CMV-seronegative. The chain is assembled from TRBV7-6 and TRBJ2-1, with 10 central nucleotides matching TRBD1. The CDR3 has the sequence CASSLRDRGEQFF. The nucleotides are TGTGCCAGCAGCCTCCGGGACAGGGGTGAGCAGTTCTTC.